These 12 T cell receptor beta chains share one sample of origin, sequenced in a study of T cells in localized non-small cell lung cancer. Only in-frame clones appear in the TCRdb table, and some are missing; sequencing was by immunoSEQ multiplex PCR. This sample has tens of thousands of clones, with 90% found just once. The source material was peripheral blood, sampled before any cancer treatment. These receptors came from a woman aged 40 to 75 with stage I lung adenocarcinoma.

The CDR3 sequence: CASSFAENTEAFF. CDR3 nucleotide sequence: TGTGCCAGCAGTTTCGCAGAGAACACTGAAGCTTTCTTT. The rearrangement uses TRBV7-9 and TRBJ1-1; D uncertain. V lost 6 bases and J 1 base, leaving 9 bases between the germline ends. The germline V gene encodes CDR1 SEHNR and CDR2 FQNEAQ (reference sequence). The CDR3 is 13 residues long.

The rearrangement uses TRBV9 and TRBJ2-5; D is possibly TRBD1 (6 bases). Trimming stripped 3 bases from V and 7 bases from J, with 22 bases between. This CDR3 has 16 residues. CDR1 and CDR2 (germline): SGDLS, YYNGEE. The CDR3 DNA reads TGTGCCAGCAGCGACTCCGGGACACCGAGGGCAGGGACCCAGTACTTC. It specifies CASSDSGTPRAGTQYF.

In its sample, this clone was seen once. The chain links TRBV7-2 to TRBJ2-7; unclear D gene. Per germline, CDR1 SGHTA and CDR2 FQGNSA. Trimming shortened V by 2 bases and J by 2 bases, and 16 bases separated the two germline ends. This CDR3 contains 16 residues. CDR3 protein: CASSLLGTYIPYEQYF. As DNA, the CDR3 is TGTGCCAGCAGCTTACTAGGAACTTATATCCCCTACGAGCAGTACTTC.

The rearrangement uses TRBV7-6 and TRBJ1-1; D gene ambiguous. Deletions cut 2 bases from V and 4 bases from J, with 5 bases between. The CDR3 consists of 12 residues. The germline gives CDR1 SGHVS, CDR2 FNYEAQ. The CDR3 DNA follows: TGTGCCAGCAGCTTAAACCCCACTGAAGCTTTCTTT. Its protein product is CASSLNPTEAFF.

As DNA, the CDR3 is TGCAGCGTTGAAGGTCCTAGCGGGAGGAGCTCCTACAATGAGCAGTTCTTC. Translated, it gives CSVEGPSGRSSYNEQFF. The genes are TRBV29-1 and TRBJ2-1, with 11 bases aligning to TRBD2. There are 17 residues in the CDR3. CDR1 is SQVTM, CDR2 ANQGSEA, per germline. The V and J ends lost 1 base and 0 bases, in that order; junction bases with no gene match: 5.

The CDR3: CASSAGTGAGDTQYF. CDR3 in DNA: TGTGCCAGTAGTGCCGGGACAGGGGCAGGAGATACGCAGTATTTT. The chain joins TRBV19 to TRBJ2-3; 10 bases line up with TRBD1. This CDR3 spans 15 amino acids. V was clipped by 5 bases and J by 5 bases; unmatched bases: 7. Germline V CDR1 and CDR2: LNHDA, SQIVND (reference sequence).

This rearrangement joins TRBV5-4 to TRBJ2-1; TRBD2 might be the D (6 bases). V lost 0 bases, J lost 5 bases, and 12 bases lay in between. The germline V gene has CDR1 SGHNT and CDR2 YYREEE (reference sequence). The CDR3 is 15 residues long. The CDR3 region has the DNA TGTGCCAGCAGCTTGGAGGCTAGCGACGACAATGAGCAGTTCTTC. It yields the protein CASSLEASDDNEQFF.

The chain uses TRBV2 and TRBJ1-3, with D perhaps TRBD1 (6 bases). Per germline, CDR1 SNHLY and CDR2 FYNNEI. V was clipped by 1 base and J by 2 bases, with 9 bases between them. This CDR3 spans 15 amino acids. The CDR3 spells CASSEGNRAGNTIYF. Written as DNA, the CDR3 is TGTGCCAGCAGTGAAGGGAACAGGGCTGGAAACACCATATATTTT.

The chain joins TRBV10-3 to TRBJ1-5, with D possibly matching TRBD1 (5 bases). Germline values: CDR1 ENHRY, CDR2 SYGVKD. V gave up 0 bases and J gave up 0 bases, with 15 bases separating them. The CDR3 extends over 18 amino acids. CDR3 nucleotides: TGTGCCATCAGTGAGTCGGGGCAGATTCGAGCTAGCAATCAGCCCCAGCATTTT. Residues: CAISESGQIRASNQPQHF.

The rearrangement uses TRBV28 and TRBJ1-2; D not certain. This CDR3 spans 13 amino acids. Per the germline V gene, CDR1 is MDHEN and CDR2 is SYDVKM. Trimming removed 5 bases from V and 1 base from J, with 8 bases in between. CDR3 sequence (DNA): TGTGCCAGCAGTCCTTCGGATAACTATGGCTACACCTTC. Protein: CASSPSDNYGYTF.

In this sample, this clone turned up once. The rearrangement joins TRBV29-1 to TRBJ2-1; no definite D call. This CDR3 is built from 14 residues. V was shortened by 3 bases and J by 0 bases, with 9 bases between the two germline ends. Looked up from germline, CDR1 is SQVTM and CDR2 is ANQGSEA. The DNA of the CDR3 is TGCAGCGTTGACAGCCAGCACTCCTACAATGAGCAGTTCTTC. This translates into CSVDSQHSYNEQFF.

The CDR3 sequence is CASSSDRGSSGNTIYF. The CDR3 DNA reads as TGTGCCAGCAGCTCGGACAGGGGTTCCTCTGGAAACACCATATATTTT. J is TRBJ1-3 and V is TRBV7-9; 9 bases are a match to TRBD1. V gave up 4 bases and J gave up 0 bases; unmatched junction bases: 4. This CDR3 has 16 amino acids. The germline gives CDR1 SEHNR, CDR2 FQNEAQ (reference sequence).